This T cell receptor beta chain was sequenced in a study of T cell changes during pregnancy in multiple sclerosis. Repertoires were generated with immunoSEQ multiplex PCR, while TCRdb's copy carries only in-frame clones and drops some. The sample records some 40,000 clones, 93% being singletons. V shed 0 bases, J shed 2 bases, and the junction held 4 bases outside the gene matches. This CDR3 region has 16 residues. The V gene's germline CDR1 is MNHEY and CDR2 SVGAGI. Sequenced here: CD4+ T cells from peripheral blood mononuclear cells, sampled in the first trimester of pregnancy. This TCR was sampled from a female donor with multiple sclerosis, enrolled in a pregnancy study. This chain links TRBV6-5 with TRBJ2-7; TRBD2 agrees at 10 bases. The CDR3 region is CASSYSIAGGTYEQYF. The CDR3 coding sequence is TGTGCCAGCAGTTACTCGATAGCGGGGGGTACCTACGAGCAGTACTTC.